The present TCR beta chain was sequenced within a study of regulatory T cells in long-lasting Graves disease. The authors built TCR beta libraries using iRepertoire HTBI primers and Arm-PCR of CDR3 regions. One entry per CDR3 protein results from TCRdb running MiXCR on the multiplex PCR reads. The profile shows about 470,000 distinct CDR3 sequences, about a fifth of them singletons. Points from the study as a whole: New patients shared fewer public clonotypes (roughly 990) than persistent patients did (2,741).

As for time point: persistent/refractory GD, antithyroid drugs over 5 years with positive TRAb. Extracted PBMC RNA gave rise to the TCR library. This clonotype showed up many times. Its target is unknown. Per germline, CDR1 MDHEN and CDR2 SYDVKM. V lost 7 bases to trimming and J lost 2 bases, with 21 bases between them. This CDR3 comprises 16 residues. J is TRBJ2-7 and V is TRBV28, with D maybe TRBD2 (6 bases). The source is a female donor with Graves disease. The specimen was peripheral blood mononuclear cells (PBMCs), collected when the disease was refractory, from a patient treated with antithyroid drugs. CDR3 DNA: TGTGCCAGCAAAAATCGCCCTTGGCGGGGTACCTACGAGCAGTACTTC. Its translation: CASKNRPWRGTYEQYF.